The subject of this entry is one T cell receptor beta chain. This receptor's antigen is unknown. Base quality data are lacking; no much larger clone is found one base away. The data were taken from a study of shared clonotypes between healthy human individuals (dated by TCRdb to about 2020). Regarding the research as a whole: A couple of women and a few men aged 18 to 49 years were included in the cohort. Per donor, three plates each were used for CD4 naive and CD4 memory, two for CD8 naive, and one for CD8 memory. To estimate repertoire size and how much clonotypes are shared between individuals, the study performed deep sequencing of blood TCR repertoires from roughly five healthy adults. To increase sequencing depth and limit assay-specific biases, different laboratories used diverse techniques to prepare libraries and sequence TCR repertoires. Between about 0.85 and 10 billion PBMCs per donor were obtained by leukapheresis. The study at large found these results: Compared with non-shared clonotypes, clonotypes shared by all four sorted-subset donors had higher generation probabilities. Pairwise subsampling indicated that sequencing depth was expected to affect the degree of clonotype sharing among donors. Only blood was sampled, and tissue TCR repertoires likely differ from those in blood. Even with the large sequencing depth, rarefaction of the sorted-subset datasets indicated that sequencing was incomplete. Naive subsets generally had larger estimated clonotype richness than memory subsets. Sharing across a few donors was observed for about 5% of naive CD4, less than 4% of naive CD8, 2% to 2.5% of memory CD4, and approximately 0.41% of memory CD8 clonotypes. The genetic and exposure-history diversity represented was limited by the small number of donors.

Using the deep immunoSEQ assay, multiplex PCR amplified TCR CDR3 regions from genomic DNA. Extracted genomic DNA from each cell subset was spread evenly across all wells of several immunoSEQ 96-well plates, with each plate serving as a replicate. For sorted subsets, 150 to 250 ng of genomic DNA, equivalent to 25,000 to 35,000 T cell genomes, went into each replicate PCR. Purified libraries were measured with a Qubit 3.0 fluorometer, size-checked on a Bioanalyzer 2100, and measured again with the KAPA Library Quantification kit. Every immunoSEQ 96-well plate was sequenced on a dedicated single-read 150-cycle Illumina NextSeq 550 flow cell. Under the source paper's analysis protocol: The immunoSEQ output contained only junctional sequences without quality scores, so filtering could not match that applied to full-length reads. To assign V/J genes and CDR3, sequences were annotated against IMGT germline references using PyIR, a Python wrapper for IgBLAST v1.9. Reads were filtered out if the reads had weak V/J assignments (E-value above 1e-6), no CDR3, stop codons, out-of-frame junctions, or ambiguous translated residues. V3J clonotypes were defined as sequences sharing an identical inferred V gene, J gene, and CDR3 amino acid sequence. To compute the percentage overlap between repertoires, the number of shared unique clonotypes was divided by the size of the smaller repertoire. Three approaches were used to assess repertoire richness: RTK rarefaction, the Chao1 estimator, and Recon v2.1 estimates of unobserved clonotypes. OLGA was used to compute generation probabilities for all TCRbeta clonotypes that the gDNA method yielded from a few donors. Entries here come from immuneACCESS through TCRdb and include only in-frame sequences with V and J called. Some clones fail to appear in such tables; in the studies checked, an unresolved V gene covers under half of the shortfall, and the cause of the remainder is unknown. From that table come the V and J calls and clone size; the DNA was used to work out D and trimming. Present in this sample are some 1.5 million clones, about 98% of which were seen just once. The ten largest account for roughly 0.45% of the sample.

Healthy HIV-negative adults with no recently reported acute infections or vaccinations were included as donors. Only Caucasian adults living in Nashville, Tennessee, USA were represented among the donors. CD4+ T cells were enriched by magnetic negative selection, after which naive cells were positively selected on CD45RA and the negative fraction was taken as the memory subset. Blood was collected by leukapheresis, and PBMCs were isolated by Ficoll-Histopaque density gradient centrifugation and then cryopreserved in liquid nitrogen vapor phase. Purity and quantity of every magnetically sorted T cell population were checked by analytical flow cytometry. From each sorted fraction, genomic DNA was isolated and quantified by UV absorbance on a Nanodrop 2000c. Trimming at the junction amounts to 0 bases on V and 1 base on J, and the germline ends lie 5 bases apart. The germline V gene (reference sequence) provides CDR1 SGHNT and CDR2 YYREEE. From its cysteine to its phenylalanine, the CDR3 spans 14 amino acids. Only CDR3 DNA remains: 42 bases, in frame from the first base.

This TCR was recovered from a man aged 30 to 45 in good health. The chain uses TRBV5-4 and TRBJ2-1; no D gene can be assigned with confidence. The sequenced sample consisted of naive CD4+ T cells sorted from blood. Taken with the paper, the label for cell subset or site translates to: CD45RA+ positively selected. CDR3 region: CASSLEVSYNEQFF. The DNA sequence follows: TGTGCCAGCAGCTTGGAAGTTTCCTACAATGAGCAGTTCTTC.